The sequence of this TCR beta chain was determined in a study of shared clonotypes between healthy human individuals. The CDR3 spans 12 residues. V was clipped by 5 bases and J by 4 bases, with 9 bases between them. The germline gives CDR1 SEHNR, CDR2 FQNEAQ (reference sequence). CD45RO-negative cells were positively selected for CCR7, leaving out terminally differentiated effector memory CD45RA+ cells. TCRdb keeps only in-frame clones here, not all; method: immunoSEQ multiplex PCR. The table records about 800,000 clones, around 96% of them present only once. The source material was naive CD8+ T cells sorted from blood. This rearrangement joins TRBV7-9 to TRBJ2-7; maybe TRBD2 (6 bases). The source is a man aged 25-45 years in good health. CDR3 bases: TGTGCCAGCAGCGGGACTGATTACGAGCAGTACTTC. Translation: CASSGTDYEQYF. The variable domain in full, with the rest retrieved from reference TRBV7-9 and TRBJ2-7, is DTGVSQNPRHKITKRGQNVTFRCDPISEHNRLYWYRQTLGQGPEFLTYFQNEAQLEKSRLLSDRFSAERPKGSFSTLEIQRTEQGDSAMYLCASSGTDYEQYFGPGTRLTVT.